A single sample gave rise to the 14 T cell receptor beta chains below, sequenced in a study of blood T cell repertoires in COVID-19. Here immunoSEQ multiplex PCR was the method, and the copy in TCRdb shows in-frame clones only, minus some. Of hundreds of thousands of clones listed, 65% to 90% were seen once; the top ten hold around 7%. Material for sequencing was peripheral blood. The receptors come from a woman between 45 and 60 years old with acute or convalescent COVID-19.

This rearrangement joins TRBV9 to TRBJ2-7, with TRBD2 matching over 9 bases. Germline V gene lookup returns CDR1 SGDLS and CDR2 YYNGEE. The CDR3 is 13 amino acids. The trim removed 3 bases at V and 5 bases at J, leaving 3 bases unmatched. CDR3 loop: CASSAGLANEQYF. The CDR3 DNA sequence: TGTGCCAGCAGCGCGGGACTAGCTAACGAGCAGTACTTC.

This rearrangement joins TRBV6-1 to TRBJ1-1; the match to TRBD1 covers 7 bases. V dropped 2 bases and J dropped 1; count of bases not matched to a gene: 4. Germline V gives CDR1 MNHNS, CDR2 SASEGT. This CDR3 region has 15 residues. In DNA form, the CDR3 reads TGTGCCAGCAGTGAAAGGGGGACAGCGAACACTGAAGCTTTCTTT. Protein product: CASSERGTANTEAFF.

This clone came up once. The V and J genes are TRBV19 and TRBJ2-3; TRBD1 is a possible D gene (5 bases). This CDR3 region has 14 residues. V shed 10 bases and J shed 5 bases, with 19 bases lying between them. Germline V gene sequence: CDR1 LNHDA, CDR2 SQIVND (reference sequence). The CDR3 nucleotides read TGTGCCACCAGGGTGGCAGGTAAAGGAGATACGCAGTATTTT. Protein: CATRVAGKGDTQYF.

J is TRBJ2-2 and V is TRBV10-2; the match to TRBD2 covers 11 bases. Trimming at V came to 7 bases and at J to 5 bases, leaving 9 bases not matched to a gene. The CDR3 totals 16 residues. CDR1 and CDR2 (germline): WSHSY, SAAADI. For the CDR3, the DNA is TGCGCCAGCACTAAAACTAGCGGGAGTACAACCGGGGAGCTGTTTTTT. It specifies CASTKTSGSTTGELFF.

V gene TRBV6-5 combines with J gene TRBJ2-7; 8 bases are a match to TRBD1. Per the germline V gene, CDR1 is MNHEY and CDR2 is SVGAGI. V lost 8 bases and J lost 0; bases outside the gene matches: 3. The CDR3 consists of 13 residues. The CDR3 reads CASGQGASYEQYF. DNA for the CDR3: TGTGCCAGCGGTCAGGGGGCCTCCTACGAGCAGTACTTC.

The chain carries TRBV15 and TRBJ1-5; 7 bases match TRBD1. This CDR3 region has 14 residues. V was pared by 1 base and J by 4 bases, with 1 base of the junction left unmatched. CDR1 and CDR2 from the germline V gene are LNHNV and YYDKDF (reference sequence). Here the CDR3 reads CATSRGRGNQPQHF. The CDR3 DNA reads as TGTGCCACCAGCAGAGGCAGGGGGAATCAGCCCCAGCATTTT.

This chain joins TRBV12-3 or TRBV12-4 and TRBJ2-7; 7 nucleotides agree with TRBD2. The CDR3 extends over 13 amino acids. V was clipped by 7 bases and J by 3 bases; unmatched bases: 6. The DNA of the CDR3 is TGTGCCAGCACCCCAGCGGGGATCTACGAGCAGTACTTC. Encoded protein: CASTPAGIYEQYF.

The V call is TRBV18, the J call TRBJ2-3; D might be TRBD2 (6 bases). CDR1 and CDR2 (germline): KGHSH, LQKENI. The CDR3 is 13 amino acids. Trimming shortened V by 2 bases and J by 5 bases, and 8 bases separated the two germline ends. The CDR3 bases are TGTGCCAGCTCACCAGCCGGGGGAGATACGCAGTATTTT. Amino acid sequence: CASSPAGGDTQYF.

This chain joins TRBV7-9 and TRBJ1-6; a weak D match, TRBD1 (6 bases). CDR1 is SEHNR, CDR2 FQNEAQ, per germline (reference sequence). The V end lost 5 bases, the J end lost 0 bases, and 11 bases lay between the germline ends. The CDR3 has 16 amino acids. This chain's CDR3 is CASSPGQLSYNSPLHF. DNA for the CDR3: TGTGCCAGCAGCCCTGGACAGCTCTCCTATAATTCACCCCTCCACTTT.

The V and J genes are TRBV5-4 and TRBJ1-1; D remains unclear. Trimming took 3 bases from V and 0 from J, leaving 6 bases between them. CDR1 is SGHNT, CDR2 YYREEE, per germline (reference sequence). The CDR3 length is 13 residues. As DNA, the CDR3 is TGTGCCAGCAGCTCCACTATGAACACTGAAGCTTTCTTT. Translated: CASSSTMNTEAFF.

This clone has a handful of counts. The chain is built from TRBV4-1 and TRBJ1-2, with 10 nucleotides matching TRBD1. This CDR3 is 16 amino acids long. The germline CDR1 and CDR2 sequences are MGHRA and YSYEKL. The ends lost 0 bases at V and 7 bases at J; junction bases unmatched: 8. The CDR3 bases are TGCGCCAGCAGCCAAGACGTGGGGACAGGGGCCCCTGGCTACACCTTC. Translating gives CASSQDVGTGAPGYTF.

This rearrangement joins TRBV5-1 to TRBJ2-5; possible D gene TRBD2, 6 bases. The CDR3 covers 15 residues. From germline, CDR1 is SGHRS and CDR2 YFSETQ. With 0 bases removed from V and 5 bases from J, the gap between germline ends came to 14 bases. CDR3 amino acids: CASSLDGGSEETQYF. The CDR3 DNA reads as TGCGCCAGCAGCTTGGACGGGGGAAGTGAGGAGACCCAGTACTTC. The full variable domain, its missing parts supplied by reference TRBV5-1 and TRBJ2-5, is KAGVTQTPRYLIKTRGQQVTLSCSPISGHRSVSWYQQTPGQGLQFLFEYFSETQRNKGNFPGRFSGRQFSNSRSEMNVSTLELGDSALYLCASSLDGGSEETQYFGPGTRLLVL.

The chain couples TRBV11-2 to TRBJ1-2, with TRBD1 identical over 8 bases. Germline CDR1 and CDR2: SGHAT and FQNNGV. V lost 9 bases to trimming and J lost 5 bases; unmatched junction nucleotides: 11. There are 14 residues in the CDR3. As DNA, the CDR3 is TGTGCCAGTACCTCAGACAGGGGAGTTTATGGCTACACCTTC. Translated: CASTSDRGVYGYTF.

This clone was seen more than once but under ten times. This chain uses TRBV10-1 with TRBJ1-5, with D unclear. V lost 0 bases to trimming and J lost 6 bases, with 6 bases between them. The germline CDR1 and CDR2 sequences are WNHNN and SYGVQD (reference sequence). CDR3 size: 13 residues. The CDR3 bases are TGCGCCAGCAGTGAGTCCAGGTTTCAGCCCCAGCATTTT. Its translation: CASSESRFQPQHF.